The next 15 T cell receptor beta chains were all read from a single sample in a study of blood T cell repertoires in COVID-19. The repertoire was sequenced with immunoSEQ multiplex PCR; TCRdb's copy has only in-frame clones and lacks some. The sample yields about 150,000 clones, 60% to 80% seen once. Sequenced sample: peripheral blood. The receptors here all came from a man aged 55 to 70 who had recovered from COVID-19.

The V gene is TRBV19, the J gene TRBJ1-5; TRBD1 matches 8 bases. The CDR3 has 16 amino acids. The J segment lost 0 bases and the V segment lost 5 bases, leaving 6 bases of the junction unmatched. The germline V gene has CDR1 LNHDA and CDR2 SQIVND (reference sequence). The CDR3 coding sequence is TGTGCCAGTAGTCCCCGGACAGGGTATAGCAATCAGCCCCAGCATTTT. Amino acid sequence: CASSPRTGYSNQPQHF.

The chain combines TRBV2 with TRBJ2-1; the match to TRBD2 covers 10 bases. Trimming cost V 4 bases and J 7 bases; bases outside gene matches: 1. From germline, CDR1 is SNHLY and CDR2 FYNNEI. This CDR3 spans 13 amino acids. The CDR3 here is CASSATSGNEQFF. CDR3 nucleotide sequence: TGTGCCAGCAGTGCGACTAGCGGGAATGAGCAGTTCTTC.

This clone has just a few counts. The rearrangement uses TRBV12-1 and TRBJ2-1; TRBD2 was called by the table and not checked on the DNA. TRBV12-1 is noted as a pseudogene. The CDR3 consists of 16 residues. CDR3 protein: CASSASTSGRASEQFF. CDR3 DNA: TGTGCCAGCAGCGCTTCGACTAGCGGGAGGGCCTCGGAGCAGTTCTTC.

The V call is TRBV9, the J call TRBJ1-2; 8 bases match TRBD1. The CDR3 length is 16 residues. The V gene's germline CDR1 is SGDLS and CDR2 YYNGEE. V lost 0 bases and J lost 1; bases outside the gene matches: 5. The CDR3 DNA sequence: TGTGCCAGCAGCGTAGAGGACAGGGAGGGTAACTATGGCTACACCTTC. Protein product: CASSVEDREGNYGYTF.

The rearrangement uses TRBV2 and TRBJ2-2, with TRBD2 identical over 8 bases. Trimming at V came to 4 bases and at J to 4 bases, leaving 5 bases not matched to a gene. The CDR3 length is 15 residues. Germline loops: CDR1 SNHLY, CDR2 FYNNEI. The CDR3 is CASSVVRGATGELFF. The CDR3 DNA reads TGTGCCAGCAGTGTGGTGCGGGGGGCCACCGGGGAGCTGTTTTTT. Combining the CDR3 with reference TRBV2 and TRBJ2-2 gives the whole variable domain EPEVTQTPSHQVTQMGQEVILRCVPISNHLYFYWYRQILGQKVEFLVSFYNNEISEKSEIFDDQFSVERPDGSNFTLKIRSTKLEDSAMYFCASSVVRGATGELFFGEGSRLTVL.

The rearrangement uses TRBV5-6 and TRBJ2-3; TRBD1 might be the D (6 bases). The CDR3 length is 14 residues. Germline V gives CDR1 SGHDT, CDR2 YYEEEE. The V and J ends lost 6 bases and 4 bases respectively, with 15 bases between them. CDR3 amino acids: CASINGRGADTQYF. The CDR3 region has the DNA TGTGCCAGCATAAACGGCAGGGGCGCAGATACGCAGTATTTT.

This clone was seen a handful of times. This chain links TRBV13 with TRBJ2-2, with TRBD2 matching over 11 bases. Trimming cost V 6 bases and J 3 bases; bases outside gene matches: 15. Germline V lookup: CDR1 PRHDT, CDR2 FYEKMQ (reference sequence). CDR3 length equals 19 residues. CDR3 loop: CASSSQTPGLAGHTGELFF. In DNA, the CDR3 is TGTGCCAGCAGTTCACAGACGCCAGGACTAGCGGGTCACACCGGGGAGCTGTTTTTT.

The CDR3 DNA sequence: TGTGCCAGTAGTATCGCTCTGGCGGGGGCTGGGGCCAACGTCCTGACTTTC. Protein: CASSIALAGAGANVLTF. The chain has TRBV19 and TRBJ2-6, with 7 bases fitting TRBD2. There are 17 residues in the CDR3. V shed 3 bases and J 2 bases; nucleotides not matched to a gene: 7. Germline lookup yields CDR1 LNHDA and CDR2 SQIVND (reference sequence). The full variable domain, with the rest looked up from reference TRBV19 and TRBJ2-6, is DGGITQSPKYLFRKEGQNVTLSCEQNLNHDAMYWYRQDPGQGLRLIYYSQIVNDFQKGDIAEGYSVSREKKESFPLTVTSAQKNPTAFYLCASSIALAGAGANVLTFGAGSRLTVL.

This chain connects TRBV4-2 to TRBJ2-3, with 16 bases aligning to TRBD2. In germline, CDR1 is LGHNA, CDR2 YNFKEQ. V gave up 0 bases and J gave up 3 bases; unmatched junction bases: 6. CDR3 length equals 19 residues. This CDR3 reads CASSQEVGLAGGRTDTQYF. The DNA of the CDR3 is TGTGCCAGCAGCCAAGAAGTGGGACTAGCGGGGGGGCGAACAGATACGCAGTATTTT.

The CDR3 sequence: CASSQDFSGGPPDTQYF. CDR3 DNA: TGTGCCAGCAGCCAAGATTTTTCGGGAGGGCCACCAGATACGCAGTATTTT. This chain joins TRBV4-2 and TRBJ2-3, with 8 bases identical to TRBD2. This CDR3 contains 17 residues. Germline assignment: CDR1 LGHNA and CDR2 YNFKEQ. J lost 4 bases, V lost 0 bases, and 9 bases had no gene match.

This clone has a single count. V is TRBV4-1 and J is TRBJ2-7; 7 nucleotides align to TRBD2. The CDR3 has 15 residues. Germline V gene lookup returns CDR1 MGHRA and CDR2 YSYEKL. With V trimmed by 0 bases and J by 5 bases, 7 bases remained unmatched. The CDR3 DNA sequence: TGCGCCAGCAGCCAAGACGTGCGGGAGTACGACGAGCAGTACTTC. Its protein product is CASSQDVREYDEQYF.

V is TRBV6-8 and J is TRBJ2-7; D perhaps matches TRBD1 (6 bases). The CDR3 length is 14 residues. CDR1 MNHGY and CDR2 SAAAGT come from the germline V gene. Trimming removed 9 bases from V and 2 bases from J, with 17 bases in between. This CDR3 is CASELAGVTYEQYF. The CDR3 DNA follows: TGTGCCAGTGAACTGGCAGGGGTCACCTACGAGCAGTACTTC.

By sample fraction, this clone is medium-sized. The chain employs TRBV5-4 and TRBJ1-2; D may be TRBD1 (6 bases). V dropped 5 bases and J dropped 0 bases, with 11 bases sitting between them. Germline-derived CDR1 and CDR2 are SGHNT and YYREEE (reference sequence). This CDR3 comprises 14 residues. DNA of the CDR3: TGTGCCAGCAGACAACAGGGCTCTAACTATGGCTACACCTTC. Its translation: CASRQQGSNYGYTF.

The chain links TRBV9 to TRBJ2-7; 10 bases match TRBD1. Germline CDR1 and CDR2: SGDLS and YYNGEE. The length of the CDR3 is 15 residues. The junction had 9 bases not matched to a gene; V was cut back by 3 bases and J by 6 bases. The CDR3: CASSDWDRGFGEQYF. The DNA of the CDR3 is TGTGCCAGCAGCGACTGGGACAGGGGATTTGGCGAGCAGTACTTC.

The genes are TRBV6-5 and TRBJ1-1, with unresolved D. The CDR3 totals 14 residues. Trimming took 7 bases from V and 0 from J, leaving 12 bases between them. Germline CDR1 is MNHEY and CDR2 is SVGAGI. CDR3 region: CASTRETMNTEAFF. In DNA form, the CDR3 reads TGTGCCAGCACGAGGGAAACCATGAACACTGAAGCTTTCTTT.